These T cell receptor beta chains were read from a single sample in a study of CD8+ T cells in alopecia areata. Assay used: immunoSEQ multiplex PCR; TCRdb lists only in-frame clones, some missing. The sample gives tens of thousands of clones, around 70% of which show up once; around a sixth is in the top ten. The sequences come from CD8+ T cells sorted from blood, collected at approximately week 44, from a patient treated with tofacitinib. These receptors all stem from a human donor with alopecia areata. Both conserved end residues are part of each CDR3. The D gene is left open where the match is weak. Clone size is not always given. Where it is, it says once, few, many or a class for expanded clones.

cdr3_nt cdr3_aa j_call cdr3_length clone_size d_call v_call
TGTGCCGCTACGCAGGGGATTGAGCAGTTCTTC CAATQGIEQFF TRBJ2-1 11 - - TRBV30
TGTGCCAGCAGCCCAGGACAGGGGCTTGCCTACGAGCAGTACTTC CASSPGQGLAYEQYF TRBJ2-7 15 - TRBD1 TRBV11-1
TGTGCCAGCAGCGTAGACAGGAAATTTCATGGCTACACCTTC CASSVDRKFHGYTF TRBJ1-2 14 - - TRBV9
TGCGCCAGCAGCCCCGGGACAATTAGCACAGATACGCAGTATTTT CASSPGTISTDTQYF TRBJ2-3 15 - - TRBV5-1
TGCGCCAGCAGCTTGGACAGCCCTAGCACAGATACGCAGTATTTT CASSLDSPSTDTQYF TRBJ2-3 15 - - TRBV5-1
TGTGCCAGCAGCCCGCCAACCGGGACCCATGACCTCTCCTACGAGCAGTACTTC CASSPPTGTHDLSYEQYF TRBJ2-7 18 few - TRBV7-6
TGCGCCAGCAGCCACAACGTAGGCTCCTACGAGCAGTACTTC CASSHNVGSYEQYF TRBJ2-7 14 - - TRBV4-1
TGCGCCAGCAGCCCTAGCGGGGCCCCAGATACGCAGTATTTT CASSPSGAPDTQYF TRBJ2-3 14 - TRBD2 TRBV4-1
TGTGCCAGCAGCGACTTCACCGGGACTAGCGTCGAGCAGTACTTC CASSDFTGTSVEQYF TRBJ2-7 15 - TRBD2 TRBV7-9
TGTGCCAGCAGCTCCCGGACAGCCGGAGTAAATGAGCAGTTCTTC CASSSRTAGVNEQFF TRBJ2-1 15 once - TRBV7-9
TGTGCCAGTACCCTGGGAGGGACAGGGTTAAGCGGCTACACCTTC CASTLGGTGLSGYTF TRBJ1-2 15 few TRBD1 TRBV19
TGTGCCAGCAGCTCAGGGGGTAGCAATCAGCCCCAGCATTTT CASSSGGSNQPQHF TRBJ1-5 14 - TRBD1 TRBV7-9
TGTGCCAGCAGTTACTCCATCGAAGGTAGCTATGGCTACACCTTC CASSYSIEGSYGYTF TRBJ1-2 15 - - TRBV6-5
TGTGCCAGCAGCTTAGGGGGAGGGCTTGATCAGCCCCAGCATTTT CASSLGGGLDQPQHF TRBJ1-5 15 many - TRBV7-9
TGCAGCGTTTTTGGCGGACCCGAACTCACCGGGGAGCTGTTTTTT CSVFGGPELTGELFF TRBJ2-2 15 few - TRBV29-1